This is a list of T cell receptor beta chains from one sample in a study of T cell responses to AZD1222 COVID-19 vaccine. The method was immunoSEQ multiplex PCR; TCRdb's version includes in-frame clones alone and lacks a portion of them. The data show about 190,000 clones, with approximately 94% seen just once and around 3.6% held by the top ten. The sequencing used peripheral blood, collected 28 days after the second dose of the MenACWY control vaccine. The receptors derive from an adult who received the MenACWY meningococcal vaccine as a control. Both conserved end residues are part of each CDR3. A D gene is named only where the DNA matches it firmly. Clone size appears in some rows only: once, few, many, or a class for an expanded clone.

size	V	D	J	CDR3	DNA
.	TRBV18	.	TRBJ1-2	CASSPRSGALGYTF	TGTGCCAGCTCACCCCGCTCAGGGGCGTTGGGCTACACCTTC
.	TRBV9	.	TRBJ1-2	CASSGDSSSYGYTF	TGTGCCAGCAGCGGCGACAGTTCTTCCTATGGCTACACCTTC
once	TRBV3-1/TRBV3-2	.	TRBJ1-5	CASSQDPGQPQHF	TGTGCCAGCAGCCAGGATCCTGGGCAGCCCCAGCATTTT
once	TRBV5-1	.	TRBJ2-3	CASSLAGTGRDTQYF	TGCGCCAGCAGCTTGGCCGGAACAGGGAGGGATACGCAGTATTTT
.	TRBV28	.	TRBJ2-7	CASSLARDSYEQYF	TGTGCCAGCAGTTTAGCCAGGGATTCCTACGAGCAGTACTTC
.	TRBV6-2/TRBV6-3	.	TRBJ2-1	CASSYPGINEQFF	TGTGCCAGCAGTTATCCAGGAATCAATGAGCAGTTCTTC
once	TRBV7-2	TRBD1	TRBJ1-4	CASSPDRGPVEKLFF	TGTGCCAGCAGCCCGGACAGGGGGCCCGTTGAAAAACTGTTTTTT
once	TRBV6-1	.	TRBJ1-3	CASSEILGGTGNTIYF	TGTGCCAGCAGTGAAATTTTAGGGGGTACTGGAAACACCATATATTTT
.	TRBV12-3/TRBV12-4	.	TRBJ1-6	CASSLKVSPLHF	TGTGCCAGCAGTCTGAAAGTCTCACCCCTCCACTTT
.	TRBV19	.	TRBJ2-3	CASSQTHPPRPTQYF	TGTGCCAGTAGCCAAACCCACCCCCCACGACCTACGCAGTATTTT
.	TRBV19	.	TRBJ1-3	CASTTTGQSLGNTIYF	TGTGCCAGTACCACCACCGGACAATCCCTTGGAAACACCATATATTTT
few	TRBV28	TRBD1	TRBJ1-5	CASSLYGTGAGQPQHF	TGTGCCAGCAGTCTCTATGGGACAGGGGCAGGGCAGCCCCAGCATTTT
.	TRBV2	TRBD1	TRBJ1-1	CASCRDSVTEAFF	TGTGCCAGCTGCCGGGACAGCGTCACTGAAGCTTTCTTT
once	TRBV30	.	TRBJ1-5	CAWSVGVDSNQPQHF	TGTGCCTGGAGTGTGGGCGTTGATAGCAATCAGCCCCAGCATTTT
.	TRBV6-2/TRBV6-3	.	TRBJ2-1	CASSYSRTGAFSYNEQFF	TGTGCCAGCAGTTACTCGAGAACAGGCGCCTTCTCCTACAATGAGCAGTTCTTC
few	TRBV4-3	.	TRBJ2-5	CASSQEGRDGETQYF	TGCGCCAGCAGCCAAGAAGGCAGGGACGGGGAGACCCAGTACTTC
.	TRBV11-1	.	TRBJ1-1	CASSLDGNTEAFF	TGTGCCAGCAGCCTCGACGGGAACACTGAAGCTTTCTTT
.	TRBV18	.	TRBJ2-2	CASSSLDYTGELFF	TGTGCCAGCTCATCATTAGACTACACCGGGGAGCTGTTTTTT
.	TRBV4-3	TRBD1	TRBJ1-6	CASSPTGGPNSPLHF	TGCGCCAGCAGCCCTACAGGGGGCCCTAATTCACCCCTCCACTTT
.	TRBV6-1	.	TRBJ1-5	CASYGPGMPQHF	TGTGCCAGCTACGGTCCGGGGATGCCCCAGCATTTT
.	TRBV19	TRBD2	TRBJ2-1	CASSTGLAGANEQFF	TGTGCCAGTAGTACGGGACTAGCGGGAGCTAATGAGCAGTTCTTC
.	TRBV24-1	.	TRBJ2-5	CATSGSRGAVKETQYF	TGTGCCACCAGTGGTTCGAGGGGAGCGGTTAAAGAGACCCAGTACTTC
once	TRBV18	TRBD1	TRBJ2-7	CASTGTGLLEQYF	TGTGCCAGCACGGGGACAGGCCTCTTGGAGCAGTACTTC
.	TRBV28	TRBD1	TRBJ1-5	CASSHHRQGDQPQHF	TGTGCCAGCAGTCACCATAGACAGGGAGATCAGCCCCAGCATTTT
.	TRBV11-3	TRBD1	TRBJ2-7	CASSFEDRAEQYF	TGTGCCAGCAGCTTCGAGGACAGGGCCGAGCAGTACTTC
.	TRBV5-1	.	TRBJ2-2	CASSPLGSTGELFF	TGCGCCAGCAGCCCGCTGGGGAGCACCGGGGAGCTGTTTTTT
.	TRBV12-5	TRBD2	TRBJ2-7	CASGSPGLAGSYEQYF	TGTGCTAGTGGTTCACCGGGACTAGCGGGATCCTACGAGCAGTACTTC